This T cell receptor (beta chain) is drawn from a study of graft-versus-host responses after intestinal transplantation. The data were produced by immunoSEQ multiplex PCR, yet TCRdb's version contains in-frame clones alone and is incomplete. The repertoire holds 89,000 or so clones, with roughly 80% as singletons. Comment on this clone: As yet, its antigen is unknown. The junction differs from germline at one of its ends, possibly a read error.

The material sequenced was unstimulated CD4+ T cells sorted from spleen or lymph node cells, taken before intestinal transplant. The sequence was obtained from a human donor who received an intestinal transplant.

The CDR3 nucleotides read TGTGCCGGCAGCACTAGCGGGAGGACATACGAGCAGTACTTC. Protein: CAGSTSGRTYEQYF. The J gene is TRBJ2-7, the V gene TRBV6-1, with 12 bases matching TRBD2. Germline CDR1 is MNHNS and CDR2 is SASEGT. The CDR3 is 14 residues long.